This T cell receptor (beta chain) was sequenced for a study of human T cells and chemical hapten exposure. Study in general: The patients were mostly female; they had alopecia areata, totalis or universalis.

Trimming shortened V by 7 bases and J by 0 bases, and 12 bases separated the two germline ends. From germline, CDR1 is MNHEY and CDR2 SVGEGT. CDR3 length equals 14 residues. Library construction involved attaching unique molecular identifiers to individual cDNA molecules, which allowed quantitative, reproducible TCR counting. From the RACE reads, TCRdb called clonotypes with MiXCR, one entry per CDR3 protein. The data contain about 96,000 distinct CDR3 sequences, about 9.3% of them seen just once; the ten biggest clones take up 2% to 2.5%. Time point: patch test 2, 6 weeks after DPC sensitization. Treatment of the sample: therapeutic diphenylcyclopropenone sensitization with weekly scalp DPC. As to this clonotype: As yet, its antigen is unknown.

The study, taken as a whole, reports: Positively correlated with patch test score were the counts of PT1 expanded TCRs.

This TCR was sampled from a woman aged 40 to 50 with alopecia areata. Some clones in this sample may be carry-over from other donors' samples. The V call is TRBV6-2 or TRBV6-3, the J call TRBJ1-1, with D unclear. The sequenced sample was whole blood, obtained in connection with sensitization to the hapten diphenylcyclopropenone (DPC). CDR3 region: CASTLSGMNTEAFF. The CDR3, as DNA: TGTGCCAGCACCCTATCCGGGATGAACACTGAAGCTTTCTTT.